Following are 19 T cell receptor beta chains from one sample sequenced in a study of beta chain features in type 1 diabetes. Study-level findings and limits: People with Type 1 diabetes carried modestly yet significantly shorter TCRB CDR3s in all four CD4+ subsets.

These receptors' targets are unknown. All of the isolated RNA was reverse transcribed, so expressed TCRB transcripts were sequenced. Here immunoSEQ multiplex PCR was the method, and the copy in TCRdb shows in-frame clones only, minus some. The table has about 240,000 clones, approximately 13% seen once; the top ten hold just under 0.02%. Sequencing used naive CD4+ T cells from blood. Receptors originate from a man in his thirties or forties with type 1 diabetes.

The V call is TRBV6-5, the J call TRBJ2-7, with a tentative D call TRBD1 (5 bases). The germline V gene encodes CDR1 MNHEY and CDR2 SVGAGI. Trimming pared 6 bases from V and 7 bases from J, leaving 13 bases between. This CDR3 has 12 residues. The CDR3 DNA sequence: TGTGCCAGCAGATCTACAGGAGAGGAGCAGTACTTC. Residues: CASRSTGEEQYF.

This clone has only a few counts. This sequence joins TRBV30 and TRBJ1-3, with D possibly TRBD1 on 5 matching bases. Germline V gives CDR1 GTSNPN, CDR2 SVGIG (reference sequence). CDR3 length: 13 residues. V lost 3 bases, J lost 0 bases, and 6 bases lay in between. The CDR3: CAWSDSSGNTIYF. The DNA of the CDR3 is TGTGCCTGGAGCGACAGCTCTGGAAACACCATATATTTT.

The chain combines TRBV6-6 with TRBJ1-4, with 9 bases identical to TRBD1. Trimming removed 6 bases from V and 7 bases from J; junction bases left unmatched: 9. Germline CDR1 reads MNHNY; CDR2 reads SVGAGI (reference sequence). The CDR3 is made up of 15 amino acids. CDR3 in DNA: TGTGCCAGCAGCGATCGGGGACAGGGCTTTGAAAAACTGTTTTTT. Its translation is CASSDRGQGFEKLFF.

The chain combines TRBV30 with TRBJ1-2, with 7 bases lining up with TRBD1. Germline V gives CDR1 GTSNPN, CDR2 SVGIG (reference sequence). The CDR3 runs 13 residues. V was pared by 3 bases and J by 4 bases, with 5 bases of the junction left unmatched. CDR3 nucleotide sequence: TGTGCCTGGAGCGGACAGGCAGCCTATGGCTACACCTTC. Its protein is CAWSGQAAYGYTF.

The V gene is TRBV29-1, the J gene TRBJ1-1; the D is unclear. This CDR3 is built from 13 residues. V was shortened by 5 bases and J by 1 base, with 11 bases between the two germline ends. Germline V gene lookup returns CDR1 SQVTM and CDR2 ANQGSEA. CDR3 residues: CSVSTPRNTEAFF. The CDR3 region has the DNA TGCAGCGTTTCTACCCCTCGGAACACTGAAGCTTTCTTT.

A note on this clone: Other DNA sequences in the same sample also yield this CDR3. This chain connects TRBV5-1 to TRBJ2-3; the D call may be TRBD1 or TRBD2 (6 bases each). V lost 4 bases, J lost 4 bases, and 10 bases lay in between. CDR1 is SGHRS, CDR2 YFSETQ, per germline. This CDR3 is built from 13 residues. The CDR3 coding sequence is TGCGCCAGCAGCCTGGGGGGCGCAGATACGCAGTATTTT. Its translation: CASSLGGADTQYF.

The chain has TRBV21-1 and TRBJ2-5; TRBD2, the table's D call, lacks a check against the DNA. TRBV21-1 counts as a pseudogene. This CDR3 is 12 amino acids long. CDR3 bases: TGTGCCAGCATTTCTGTCCAAGAGACCCAGTACTTC. Protein: CASISVQETQYF.

The chain combines TRBV18 with TRBJ1-2, with a possible D match to TRBD1 (5 bases). CDR1 is KGHSH, CDR2 LQKENI, per germline. The CDR3 is made up of 14 amino acids. V dropped 2 bases and J dropped 4 bases, with 11 bases sitting between them. The CDR3 sequence: CASSPAQELYGYTF. The CDR3 DNA sequence: TGTGCCAGCTCACCAGCACAGGAACTCTATGGCTACACCTTC.

In its sample, this clone was seen a few times. The chain has TRBV28 and TRBJ1-2, with TRBD1 matching over 8 bases. V lost 8 bases to trimming and J lost 5 bases; unmatched junction nucleotides: 4. The CDR3 consists of 12 residues. The germline V gene has CDR1 MDHEN and CDR2 SYDVKM. The CDR3 nucleotides are TGTGCCAGCGGACAGGGTTTGTATGGCTACACCTTC. Translating it yields CASGQGLYGYTF.

This clone was seen only a few times. The genes are TRBV30 and TRBJ2-1, with a possible D match to TRBD2 (7 bases). The V gene's germline CDR1 is GTSNPN and CDR2 SVGIG (reference sequence). The length of the CDR3 is 14 residues. V lost 3 bases and J 1 base, leaving 10 bases between the germline ends. CDR3 in DNA: TGTGCCTGGAGAGGGGGAGGGTCCTACAATGAGCAGTTCTTC. This translates into CAWRGGGSYNEQFF.

CDR3 sequence reads: CASSQYGQGASPLHF. CDR3 coding DNA: TGTGCCAGCAGCCAATACGGGCAGGGGGCATCACCCCTCCACTTT. The genes are TRBV16 and TRBJ1-6; TRBD1 matches at 8 bases. Germline trimming cut 1 base from V and 10 bases from J; bases unmatched to any gene: 6. Germline V gene data show CDR1 as KGHSY and CDR2 as FQNENV. The CDR3 loop spans 15 amino acids.

The V and J genes are TRBV11-2 and TRBJ2-6; tentatively, D is TRBD1 (5 bases). Trimming stripped 6 bases from V and 5 bases from J, with 14 bases between. Germline-derived CDR1 and CDR2 are SGHAT and FQNNGV. CDR3 length: 15 amino acids. The CDR3 nucleotides are TGTGCCAGCAGGATTGTGGGGCTGAGGGCCAACGTCCTGACTTTC. This translates into CASRIVGLRANVLTF.

The V and J genes are TRBV11-2 and TRBJ1-4; D gene uncertain. Germline CDR1 is SGHAT and CDR2 is FQNNGV. V lost 5 bases and J lost 7, with 8 bases in between. The CDR3 is 12 amino acids. Here the CDR3 DNA reads TGTGCCAGCAGCCTCTACGGTGAAAAACTGTTTTTT. Its protein is CASSLYGEKLFF.

The genes are TRBV7-6 and TRBJ2-1; tentatively, D is TRBD1 (6 bases). The length of the CDR3 is 16 residues. Germline CDR1 SGHVS, CDR2 FNYEAQ. Trimming pared 0 bases from V and 0 bases from J, leaving 9 bases between. The CDR3 DNA reads TGTGCCAGCAGCTTAGCGCACAGGGACTCCTACAATGAGCAGTTCTTC. Amino acid sequence: CASSLAHRDSYNEQFF.

The rearrangement uses TRBV27 and TRBJ2-7; D might be TRBD1 (7 bases). The CDR3 is 16 amino acids. Germline V gene data show CDR1 as MNHEY and CDR2 as SMNVEV (reference sequence). V was shortened by 2 bases and J by 3 bases, with 17 bases between the two germline ends. CDR3 protein: CASSLQGGAIHYEQYF. CDR3 in DNA: TGTGCCAGCAGTTTACAGGGGGGCGCGATCCACTACGAGCAGTACTTC.

Written as DNA, the CDR3 is TGTGCCAGCAGCGTAGTCGGGGGGAGTAACTATGGCTACACCTTC. Protein product: CASSVVGGSNYGYTF. The rearrangement joins TRBV9 to TRBJ1-2, with a weak D call TRBD1 (5 bases). The CDR3 sequence is 15 residues long. The germline V gene encodes CDR1 SGDLS and CDR2 YYNGEE. The V end lost 0 bases, the J end lost 1 base, and 10 bases lay between the germline ends.

CDR3 sequence: CASRKGQGASYNSPLHF. CDR3 nucleotide sequence: TGTGCCAGCAGGAAGGGACAGGGGGCCTCCTATAATTCACCCCTCCACTTT. V is TRBV5-6 and J is TRBJ1-6; TRBD1 agrees at 12 bases. The CDR3 spans 17 residues. Germline V CDR1 and CDR2: SGHDT, YYEEEE. V trimming: 5 bases; J trimming: 0 bases; junction bases outside the gene matches: 3.

The chain couples TRBV5-1 to TRBJ2-7; 7 bases align to TRBD1. Germline CDR1 reads SGHRS; CDR2 reads YFSETQ. Losses at the gene ends were 0 bases for V and 2 bases for J; bases not matched to a gene: 8. The CDR3 has 16 amino acids. CDR3 coding DNA: TGCGCCAGCAGCTTGGCACTGGGGACAGAGACCTACGAGCAGTACTTC. Amino acids: CASSLALGTETYEQYF. Using reference TRBV5-1 and TRBJ2-7 for the parts outside the CDR3, the full variable domain is KAGVTQTPRYLIKTRGQQVTLSCSPISGHRSVSWYQQTPGQGLQFLFEYFSETQRNKGNFPGRFSGRQFSNSRSEMNVSTLELGDSALYLCASSLALGTETYEQYFGPGTRLTVT.

The V call is TRBV5-1, the J call TRBJ2-1, with D perhaps matching TRBD2 (6 bases). Trimming cost V 0 bases and J 6 bases, with 13 bases left between them. The germline V gene encodes CDR1 SGHRS and CDR2 YFSETQ. This CDR3 is built from 15 residues. DNA for the CDR3: TGCGCCAGCAGCTTGGCGTTAGCGGTAAGCAATGAGCAGTTCTTC. Amino acid sequence: CASSLALAVSNEQFF. Full variable domain (remainder filled in from reference TRBV5-1 and TRBJ2-1): KAGVTQTPRYLIKTRGQQVTLSCSPISGHRSVSWYQQTPGQGLQFLFEYFSETQRNKGNFPGRFSGRQFSNSRSEMNVSTLELGDSALYLCASSLALAVSNEQFFGPGTRLTVL.